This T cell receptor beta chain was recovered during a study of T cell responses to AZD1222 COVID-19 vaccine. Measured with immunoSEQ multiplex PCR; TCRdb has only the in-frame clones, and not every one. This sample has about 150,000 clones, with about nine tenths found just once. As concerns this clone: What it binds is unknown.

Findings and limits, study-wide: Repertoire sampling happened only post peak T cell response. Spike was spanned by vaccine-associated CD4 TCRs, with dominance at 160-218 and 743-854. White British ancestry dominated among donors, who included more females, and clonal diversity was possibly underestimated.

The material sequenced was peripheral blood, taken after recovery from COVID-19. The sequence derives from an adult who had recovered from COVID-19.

The DNA of the CDR3 is TGTGCCAGCAGTGAAAATAGGGACACAGCTTTCTTT. As protein: CASSENRDTAFF. J is TRBJ1-1 and V is TRBV6-1, with D possibly matching TRBD1 (6 bases). V shed 2 bases and J shed 10 bases, with 11 bases lying between them. CDR1 MNHNS and CDR2 SASEGT come from the germline V gene. The CDR3 length is 12 residues.